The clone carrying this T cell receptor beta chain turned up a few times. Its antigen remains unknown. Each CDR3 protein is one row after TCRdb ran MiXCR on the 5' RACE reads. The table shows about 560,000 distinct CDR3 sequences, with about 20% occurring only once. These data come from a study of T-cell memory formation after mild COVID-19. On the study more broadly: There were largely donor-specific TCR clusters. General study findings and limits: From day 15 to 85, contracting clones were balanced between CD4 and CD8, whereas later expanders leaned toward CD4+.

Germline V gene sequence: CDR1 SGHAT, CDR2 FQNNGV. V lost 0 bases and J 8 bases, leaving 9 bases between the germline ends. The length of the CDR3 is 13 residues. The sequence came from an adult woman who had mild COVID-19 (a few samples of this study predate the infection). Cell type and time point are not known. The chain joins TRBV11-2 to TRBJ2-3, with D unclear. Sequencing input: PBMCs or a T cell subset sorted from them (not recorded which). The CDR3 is CASSLDPDRTQYF. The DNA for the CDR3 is TGTGCCAGCAGCTTAGATCCAGACCGTACGCAGTATTTT.